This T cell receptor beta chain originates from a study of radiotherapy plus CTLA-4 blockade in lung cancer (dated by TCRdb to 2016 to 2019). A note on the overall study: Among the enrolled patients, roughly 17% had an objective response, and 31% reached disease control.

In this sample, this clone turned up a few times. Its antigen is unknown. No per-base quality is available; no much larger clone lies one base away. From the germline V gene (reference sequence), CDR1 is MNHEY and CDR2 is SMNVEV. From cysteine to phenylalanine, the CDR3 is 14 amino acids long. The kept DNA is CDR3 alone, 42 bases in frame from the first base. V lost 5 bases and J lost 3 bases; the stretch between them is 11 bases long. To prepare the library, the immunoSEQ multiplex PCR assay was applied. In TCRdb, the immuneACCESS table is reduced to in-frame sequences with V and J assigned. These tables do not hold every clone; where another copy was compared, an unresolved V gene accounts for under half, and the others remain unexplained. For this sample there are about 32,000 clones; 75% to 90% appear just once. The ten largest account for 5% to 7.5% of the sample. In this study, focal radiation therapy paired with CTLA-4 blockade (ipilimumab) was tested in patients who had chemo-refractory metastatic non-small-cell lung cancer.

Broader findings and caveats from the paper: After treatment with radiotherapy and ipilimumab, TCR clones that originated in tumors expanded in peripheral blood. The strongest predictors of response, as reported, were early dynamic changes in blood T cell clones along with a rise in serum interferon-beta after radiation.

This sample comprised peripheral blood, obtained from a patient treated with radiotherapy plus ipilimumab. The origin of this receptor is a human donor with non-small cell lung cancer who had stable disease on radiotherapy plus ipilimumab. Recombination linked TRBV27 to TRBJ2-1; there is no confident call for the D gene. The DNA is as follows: TGTGCCAGCAGTAGTTGGGCAGGCTACAATGAGCAGTTCTTC. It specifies CASSSWAGYNEQFF.